Given below is one TCR beta chain in context. Its antigen is undetermined. This sample was taken from a study of cytomegalovirus exposure and HLA in healthy donors. Study-wide points: Investigators reported 150 to 200 TCR beta chains as tied to cytomegalovirus. For most TCR beta V segments, an earlier analysis put the productive rate at about 87% or about 30% of the time. Rarity held for most TCR sequences, but there were some public TCRs that occurred in many donors.

The CDR3 totals 12 residues. Looked up from germline, CDR1 is SGHRS and CDR2 is YFSETQ. Amplification used 60 Vbeta primers and 13 Jbeta primers. Methods used by the authors: About 12 million of the 80 million or so unique TCR beta chains counted in a later analysis were shared. TCRdb keeps only in-frame clones here, not all; method: immunoSEQ multiplex PCR. V, J and clone size derive from that table, while D and trimming were established from the DNA sequence. The data show some 200,000 clones, around 62% seen once. This chain connects TRBV5-1 to TRBJ2-5, with D possibly TRBD1 on 5 matching bases. Near its end, the DNA agrees better with TRBJ2-7, so the J call may be wrong. Source material: PBMCs. This TCR was sampled from a middle-aged man in good health and CMV-seronegative. The CDR3 sequence: CASSPDTYEQYF. The CDR3 region has the DNA TGCGCCAGCAGCCCGGACACCTACGAGCAGTACTTC.